This paragraph covers one T cell receptor (beta chain) sequence. This sample was included in a study of blood T cell repertoires in COVID-19. For the study at large: The samples span acute and convalescent COVID-19 from the United States, Italy and Spain. Sources were T cells, B-cell-depleted T cells, or PBMCs; the material itself was cDNA or gDNA.

Seattle patients were enrolled while actively infected and followed longitudinally. Looked up from germline, CDR1 is SEHNR and CDR2 is FQNEAQ (reference sequence). CDR3 length equals 14 residues. J gave up 6 bases and V 5 bases, and 7 bases lay outside the gene matches. Study processing details: Cell counts per sample came from amplifying reference gene primers. The method was immunoSEQ multiplex PCR; TCRdb's version includes in-frame clones alone and lacks a portion of them. D and trimming were read from the DNA, whereas the V and J calls and clone size are those reported in that table. The table records fewer than 350,000 clones, over 75% of them present only once.

The TCR comes from a woman in her twenties or thirties with COVID-19, enrolled during active disease. V and J are TRBV7-9 and TRBJ1-5; 7 bases line up with TRBD1. Sequenced material: peripheral blood. The CDR3 region is CASSPKGAGQPQHF. The CDR3 coding sequence is TGTGCCAGCAGCCCTAAGGGGGCTGGTCAGCCCCAGCATTTT.